Each of the 7 T cell receptor beta chains below was sequenced from the same sample in a study of cytomegalovirus exposure and HLA in healthy donors. Produced via immunoSEQ multiplex PCR; TCRdb's table is partial and in-frame only. The sample has 240,000 or so clones, roughly 86% seen once. The sequencing input was PBMCs. These receptors all stem from a woman in her twenties or thirties in good health and CMV-seropositive.

The V gene is TRBV11-2, the J gene TRBJ1-1; D perhaps matches TRBD1 (5 bases). The CDR3 is 14 residues long. With 5 bases removed from V and 4 bases from J, the gap between germline ends came to 14 bases. Germline V lookup: CDR1 SGHAT, CDR2 FQNNGV. The CDR3 DNA sequence: TGTGCCAGCAGCCCGGGACTACGGGGCACTGAAGCTTTCTTT. Protein: CASSPGLRGTEAFF.

This chain uses TRBV5-1 with TRBJ1-1, with 7 bases fitting TRBD1. The CDR3 spans 13 residues. Per the germline V gene, CDR1 is SGHRS and CDR2 is YFSETQ. After removal of 7 bases from V and 4 bases from J, the junction contained 7 bases not matched to a gene. The CDR3 here is CASVRQGGTEAFF. In DNA, the CDR3 is TGCGCCAGCGTCAGACAGGGTGGCACTGAAGCTTTCTTT.

The V and J genes are TRBV9 and TRBJ2-7; 7 nucleotides match TRBD2. Germline V gene lookup returns CDR1 SGDLS and CDR2 YYNGEE. V lost 0 bases to trimming and J lost 0 bases; unmatched junction nucleotides: 6. This CDR3 contains 16 residues. CDR3 sequence: CASSVAGGSHSYEQYF. In DNA form, the CDR3 reads TGTGCCAGCAGCGTAGCTGGCGGGAGCCACTCCTACGAGCAGTACTTC.

The chain is built from TRBV5-1 and TRBJ2-5; 11 bases match TRBD2. V lost 2 bases and J lost 5; bases outside the gene matches: 5. CDR1 and CDR2 (germline): SGHRS, YFSETQ. The CDR3 length is 15 residues. The CDR3 bases are TGCGCCAGCAGCTTCACTAGCGGGAGCGGGGAGACCCAGTACTTC. Translating gives CASSFTSGSGETQYF.

The sample holds one count of this clone. The chain links TRBV6-1 to TRBJ2-2, with D maybe TRBD1 (6 bases). The CDR3 is 15 residues long. V shed 2 bases and J shed 0 bases, with 7 bases lying between them. Germline V gene sequence: CDR1 MNHNS, CDR2 SASEGT. CDR3 amino acids: CASSEYRANTGELFF. The CDR3 nucleotides are TGTGCCAGCAGTGAATACAGGGCGAACACCGGGGAGCTGTTTTTT.

V is TRBV27 and J is TRBJ1-2, with D perhaps matching TRBD1 (6 bases). This CDR3 has 13 residues. Germline CDR1 is MNHEY and CDR2 is SMNVEV (reference sequence). V was trimmed by 6 bases and J by 3 bases, leaving 11 bases between them. The CDR3 bases are TGTGCCAGCAGCACGTCAGGGGACTATGGCTACACCTTC. Its protein product is CASSTSGDYGYTF.

The count of this clone is one. V is TRBV5-1 and J is TRBJ1-1; tentative D call: TRBD1 (5 bases). The V end was cut by 0 bases, the J end by 4 bases, with 10 bases between. This CDR3 comprises 14 residues. Looked up from germline, CDR1 is SGHRS and CDR2 is YFSETQ. CDR3 nucleotide sequence: TGCGCCAGCAGCTTGGAGGGGCAGGGCACTGAAGCTTTCTTT. This codes for CASSLEGQGTEAFF.